The subject of this entry is one TCR beta chain. Germline V gives CDR1 MNHEY, CDR2 SVGEGT. The CDR3 extends over 16 amino acids. V lost 2 bases, J lost 4 bases, and 7 bases stayed unmatched. This entry belongs to a study of blood T cell repertoires in COVID-19. Study-level information: Material from acute and convalescent COVID-19 was sourced from the United States, Italy and Spain. T cells, B-cell-depleted T cells, or PBMCs provided the cDNA or gDNA that served as material.

One Seattle source followed patients from active infection through their disease course. Per the authors' pipeline: Counts of nucleated cells, estimated from reference gene primer amplification, were obtained. Libraries were prepared by immunoSEQ multiplex PCR; TCRdb keeps only in-frame clonotypes and omits some of them. The DNA was the basis for D and trimming; V, J and clone size are from that table. The sample includes more than 300,000 clones, about nine tenths of them seen just once. This chain links TRBV6-2 or TRBV6-3 with TRBJ2-7, with 11 bases fitting TRBD1. The TCR sequence derives from a woman between 65 and 79 years old with COVID-19, enrolled during active disease. What was sequenced was peripheral blood. The CDR3 nucleotides are TGTGCCAGCAGTTACAGCCGGGACAGGGGGTATTACGAGCAGTACTTC. Translating it yields CASSYSRDRGYYEQYF.